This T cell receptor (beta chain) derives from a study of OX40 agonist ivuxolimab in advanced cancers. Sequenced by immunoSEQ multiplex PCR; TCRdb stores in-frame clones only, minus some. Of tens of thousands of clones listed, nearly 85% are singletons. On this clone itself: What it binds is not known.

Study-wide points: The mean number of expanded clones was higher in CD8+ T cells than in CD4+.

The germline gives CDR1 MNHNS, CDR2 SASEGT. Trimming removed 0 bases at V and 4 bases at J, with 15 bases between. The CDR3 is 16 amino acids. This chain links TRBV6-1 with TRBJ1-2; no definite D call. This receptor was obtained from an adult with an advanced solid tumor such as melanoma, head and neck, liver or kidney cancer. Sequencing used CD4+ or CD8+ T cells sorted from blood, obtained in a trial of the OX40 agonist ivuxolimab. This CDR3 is CASSEAMAQASYGYTF. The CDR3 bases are TGTGCCAGCAGTGAAGCGATGGCTCAGGCTTCCTATGGCTACACCTTC.